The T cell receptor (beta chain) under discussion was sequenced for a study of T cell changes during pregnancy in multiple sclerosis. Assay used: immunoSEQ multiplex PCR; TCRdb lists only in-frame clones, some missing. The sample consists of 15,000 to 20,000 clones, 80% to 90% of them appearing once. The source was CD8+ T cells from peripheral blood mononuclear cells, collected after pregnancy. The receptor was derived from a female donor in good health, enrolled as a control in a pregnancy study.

Here the CDR3 DNA reads TGTGCCAGCAGCGGGAGGGGCAGCTACGAGCAGTACTTC. This encodes CASSGRGSYEQYF. The J gene is TRBJ2-7, the V gene TRBV9, with a possible D match to TRBD2 (6 bases). Germline V gene sequence: CDR1 SGDLS, CDR2 YYNGEE. V shed 3 bases and J shed 3 bases, with 10 bases lying between them. This CDR3 is built from 13 residues. The full variable domain, with the rest looked up from reference TRBV9 and TRBJ2-7, is DSGVTQTPKHLITATGQRVTLRCSPRSGDLSVYWYQQSLDQGLQFLIQYYNGEERAKGNILERFSAQQFPDLHSELNLSSLELGDSALYFCASSGRGSYEQYFGPGTRLTVT.